The 27 T cell receptor beta chains presented below share a single source sample, sequenced in a study of CD8+CD57+ T cells in acquired aplastic anemia. Genomic DNA constituted the template upon which TCR beta VDJ and CDR3 profiling was performed. TCRdb redid the calling of the reads with MiXCR, one entry per CDR3 protein. The data show 150,000 to 200,000 distinct CDR3 sequences, around 48% seen once. In patients chosen for sequencing, flow cytometry had shown CD8+CD57+ cell expansion. The material sequenced was sorted CD4+, CD8+, or CD8+CD57+ T cells (not recorded which) from PBMCs. The source of these receptors is a human donor with aplastic anemia.

At least ten counts were recorded for this clonotype. The V gene is TRBV10-3, the J gene TRBJ1-3; 7 nucleotides match TRBD1. The germline V gene encodes CDR1 ENHRY and CDR2 SYGVKD. CDR3 length: 17 residues. V lost 4 bases to trimming and J lost 0 bases; unmatched junction nucleotides: 9. CDR3 nucleotide sequence: TGTGCCATCAGTGCACAACAGGGGCGAATCTCTGGAAACACCATATATTTT. It codes for CAISAQQGRISGNTIYF.

This clonotype was seen a single time. No conserved phenylalanine or tryptophan ends this CDR3, so it is likely a read error. Because the CDR3's place on the DNA is in doubt, the DNA is left out and the CDR3 is given as listed by TCRdb. The V gene is TRBV10-3, the J gene TRBJ2-3; TRBD1, the table's D call, was not compared with the DNA. Germline CDR1 ENHRY, CDR2 SYGVKD. The CDR3 comprises 9 residues, both ends counted. CDR3 sequence reads: CAIQTEANY.

Note on this clonotype: The junction departs from germline at one end; a sequencing error may be responsible. This chain uses TRBV7-9 with TRBJ1-2; TRBD1 aligns across 7 bases. Germline loops: CDR1 SEHNR, CDR2 FQNEAQ (reference sequence). The CDR3 has 11 residues. CDR3 amino acids: CASSPDRDHTF. The DNA for the CDR3 is TGCGCCAGCAGCCCTGACAGGGACCACACCTTC.

The chain carries TRBV29-1 and TRBJ2-7; the match to TRBD1 covers 7 bases. The CDR3 has 12 amino acids. V trimming: 3 bases; J trimming: 2 bases; junction bases outside the gene matches: 1. Germline V gene sequence: CDR1 SQVTM, CDR2 ANQGSEA. The CDR3 DNA reads TGCAGCGTTGAGGGACAGACCTACGAGCAGTACTTC. Amino acids: CSVEGQTYEQYF.

The chain combines TRBV20-1 with TRBJ2-1; TRBD2 is a possible D gene (6 bases). In germline, CDR1 is DFQATT, CDR2 SNEGSKA (reference sequence). This CDR3 spans 10 amino acids. Trimming took 6 bases from V and 9 from J, leaving 9 bases between them. The CDR3, as DNA: TGCAGTGCACGGCGGGGTGAGCAGTTCTTC. This gives the protein CSARRGEQFF.

This clonotype was seen once. The chain couples TRBV7-9 to TRBJ2-5; a possible D gene is TRBD1 (6 bases). This CDR3 is 15 amino acids long. Germline CDR1 and CDR2: SEHNR and FQNEAQ (reference sequence). The germline V and J ends were trimmed by 4 bases and 6 bases, with 18 bases remaining between them. CDR3 amino acids: CASSSTSTGGQTQYF. CDR3 DNA: TGTGCCAGCAGCTCAACATCGACAGGCGGGCAGACCCAGTACTTC.

This chain joins TRBV7-6 and TRBJ1-4, with TRBD1 matching over 8 bases. Germline lookup yields CDR1 SGHVS and CDR2 FNYEAQ. The CDR3 runs 17 residues. V lost 5 bases and J lost 3; bases outside the gene matches: 11. The CDR3 loop reads CASSARQGRGANEKLFF. The CDR3 DNA follows: TGTGCCAGCAGCGCCAGACAGGGGAGGGGGGCTAATGAAAAACTGTTTTTT.

This chain connects TRBV2 to TRBJ1-2, with 7 bases that match TRBD1. V shed 2 bases, J shed 7 bases, and the junction held 7 bases outside the gene matches. Germline lookup yields CDR1 SNHLY and CDR2 FYNNEI. The CDR3 consists of 14 residues. DNA of the CDR3: TGTGCCAGCAGTGAAAGCGAGGGGGCGCGTGGCTACACCTTC. Translation gives CASSESEGARGYTF.

V is TRBV20-1 and J is TRBJ2-7; weak D call: TRBD2 (5 bases). The CDR3 is made up of 13 amino acids. Germline loops: CDR1 DFQATT, CDR2 SNEGSKA (reference sequence). The CDR3 protein is CRALSGGAYEQYF. Here the CDR3 DNA reads TGCAGAGCTCTTTCCGGAGGCGCCTACGAGCAGTACTTC.

This chain connects TRBV7-3 to TRBJ2-2; TRBD1 matches 9 bases. This CDR3 comprises 15 residues. With V trimmed by 5 bases and J by 7 bases, 8 bases remained unmatched. Per germline, CDR1 SGHTA and CDR2 FQGTGA. The CDR3 nucleotides read TGTGCCAGCAGCCCAGGACAGGGGATGAACGGGGAGCTGTTTTTT. Its protein is CASSPGQGMNGELFF.

The rearrangement links TRBV27 to TRBJ2-7; 10 bases agree with TRBD2. The CDR3 sequence is 15 residues long. The junction had 10 bases not matched to a gene; V was cut back by 7 bases and J by 4 bases. Germline assignment: CDR1 MNHEY and CDR2 SMNVEV (reference sequence). CDR3 in amino acids: CASTSGTSGTYEQYF. The CDR3 DNA reads as TGTGCCAGCACTTCCGGTACTAGCGGGACATACGAGCAGTACTTC.

V usage is TRBV3-1 and J usage is TRBJ1-5; TRBD1 might be the D (5 bases). The CDR3 has 15 residues. CDR1 and CDR2 from the germline V gene are LGHDT and YNNKEL (reference sequence). V was clipped by 3 bases and J by 3 bases, with 12 bases between them. CDR3 bases: TGTGCCAGCAGCCAGGCCCGGGACCTCAATCAGCCCCAGCATTTT. Protein product: CASSQARDLNQPQHF.

As to this clonotype: The missing conserved phenylalanine or tryptophan at the end of this CDR3 makes a read error likely. This chain uses TRBV20-1 with TRBJ2-1; 7 bases align to TRBD1. J gave up 2 bases and V 6 bases, and 10 bases lay outside the gene matches. The germline gives CDR1 DFQATT, CDR2 SNEGSKA (reference sequence). The CDR3 covers 15 residues. This chain's CDR3 is CSAGAPGQAYNEQFL. The CDR3 coding sequence is TGCAGTGCCGGGGCGCCTGGACAGGCCTACAATGAGCAGTTCCTC.

This clonotype was observed once. The chain carries TRBV6-5 and TRBJ2-1; TRBD1 might be the D (5 bases). V lost 4 bases to trimming and J lost 0 bases, with 10 bases between them. Germline-derived CDR1 and CDR2 are MNHEY and SVGAGI. The CDR3 covers 15 residues. The CDR3, as DNA: TGTGCCAGCAGTTCCCCTGACAGCTCCTACAATGAGCAGTTCTTC. It codes for CASSSPDSSYNEQFF.

About this clonotype itself: One end of the junction does not line up with germline, which may come from a read error. The J gene is TRBJ2-3, the V gene TRBV24-1; D is uncertain. The length of the CDR3 is 14 residues. The V gene's germline CDR1 is KGHDR and CDR2 SFDVKD. The DNA of the CDR3 is TGTGCCACCAGTGACCCTCCTACCCCAGATGCGCAGTATTTT. This codes for CATSDPPTPDAQYF.

This clonotype was counted only a few times. The J gene is TRBJ1-1, the V gene TRBV19, with D possibly being TRBD1 (5 bases). V shed 3 bases and J shed 4 bases, with 9 bases lying between them. Germline lookup yields CDR1 LNHDA and CDR2 SQIVND (reference sequence). The CDR3 covers 13 residues. The CDR3 loop reads CASSMTVGTEAFF. CDR3 DNA sequence: TGTGCCAGTAGTATGACAGTGGGCACTGAAGCTTTCTTT.

The V and J genes are TRBV2 and TRBJ2-7; 7 bases map to TRBD1. The CDR3 extends over 13 amino acids. The ends lost 5 bases at V and 5 bases at J; junction bases unmatched: 6. The germline V gene encodes CDR1 SNHLY and CDR2 FYNNEI. The DNA for the CDR3 is TGTGCCAGCAGTTACAGGGGTAGGAACGAGCAGTACTTC. Translated: CASSYRGRNEQYF.

This clonotype came up many times. The rearrangement uses TRBV19 and TRBJ2-7, with TRBD1 matching over 7 bases. Germline CDR1 and CDR2: LNHDA and SQIVND (reference sequence). V gave up 5 bases and J gave up 2 bases; unmatched junction bases: 6. The CDR3 contains 14 residues. This CDR3 reads CASSVRQGPYEQYF. CDR3 nucleotide sequence: TGTGCCAGTAGTGTTCGACAGGGCCCCTACGAGCAGTACTTC.

Concerning this clonotype: Possible read error: a much larger clone is one base away. DNA of the CDR3: TGTGCCAGCAGCCGGGACCTCTCTGGAGACACCATATATTTT. This sequence encodes CASSRDLSGDTIYF. The V gene is TRBV9, the J gene TRBJ1-3, with D possibly TRBD1 on 5 matching bases. The germline V gene encodes CDR1 SGDLS and CDR2 YYNGEE. This CDR3 spans 14 amino acids.

V gene TRBV20-1 combines with J gene TRBJ1-2; the D is unclear. Per germline, CDR1 DFQATT and CDR2 SNEGSKA (reference sequence). This CDR3 has 15 amino acids. V was pared by 2 bases and J by 8 bases, with 21 bases between. For the CDR3, the DNA is TGCAGTGCTAGATTAGTGCCCACGAATAATCTCGGCTACACCTTC. Translated, it gives CSARLVPTNNLGYTF.

The CDR3 DNA follows: TGTGCCAGCAGCAGATCCCTAGGGCGGGGGGGCCAGAATGAGCAGTTCTTC. Protein sequence: CASSRSLGRGGQNEQFF. The chain has TRBV11-2 and TRBJ2-1; the match to TRBD2 covers 9 bases. CDR3 length: 17 residues. Germline CDR1 and CDR2: SGHAT and FQNNGV. V lost 5 bases to trimming and J lost 7 bases; unmatched junction nucleotides: 15.

The chain has TRBV7-9 and TRBJ1-5; D uncertain. V was clipped by 4 bases and J by 4 bases, with 5 bases between them. Germline CDR1 is SEHNR and CDR2 is FQNEAQ (reference sequence). This CDR3 is built from 12 residues. The CDR3 nucleotides read TGTGCCAGCAGCTCTAGAAATCAGCCCCAGCATTTT. Translation: CASSSRNQPQHF.

The J gene is TRBJ2-2, the V gene TRBV7-2; D unclear. The CDR3 has 13 residues. From germline, CDR1 is SGHTA and CDR2 FQGNSA. Trimming stripped 5 bases from V and 6 bases from J, with 10 bases between. CDR3 coding DNA: TGTGCCAGCAGCGCCAAGGGCGCCGGGGAGCTGTTTTTT. Its translation is CASSAKGAGELFF.

This clonotype appeared many times. The rearrangement links TRBV14 to TRBJ1-2, with 7 bases identical to TRBD1. The germline V gene encodes CDR1 SGHDN and CDR2 FVKESK. This CDR3 has 14 amino acids. Trimming took 0 bases from V and 7 from J; bases not matched to a gene: 5. This chain's CDR3 is CASSQDQGGTGYTF. CDR3 sequence (DNA): TGTGCCAGCAGCCAAGATCAGGGGGGGACTGGCTACACCTTC.

The chain joins TRBV4-3 to TRBJ2-7; a possible D gene is TRBD1 (6 bases). V lost 4 bases and J lost 0, with 19 bases in between. Germline loops: CDR1 LGHNA, CDR2 YSLEER. The CDR3 spans 17 residues. CDR3 coding DNA: TGCGCCAGCAGCCCGCAGGGACACCAAAGGAGCTCCTACGAGCAGTACTTC. Translating gives CASSPQGHQRSSYEQYF.

This clonotype showed up many times. This chain uses TRBV2 with TRBJ2-2; D is possibly TRBD1 (6 bases). Trimming left V 5 bases short and J 4 bases short, with 17 bases between. CDR1 and CDR2 from the germline V gene are SNHLY and FYNNEI. The CDR3 contains 16 residues. The CDR3 here is CASSSDSQWVTGELFF. The CDR3 DNA is TGTGCCAGCAGTTCGGACAGCCAGTGGGTCACCGGGGAGCTGTTTTTT.

The V and J genes are TRBV24-1 and TRBJ2-1; TRBD2 agrees at 10 bases. The V segment lost 7 bases and the J segment 3 bases; nucleotides outside the gene matches: 2. CDR1 KGHDR and CDR2 SFDVKD come from the germline V gene. CDR3 length: 14 residues. DNA for the CDR3: TGTGCCACCAGAGCGGGAGGGGGCTACAATGAGCAGTTCTTC. Translating gives CATRAGGGYNEQFF.